Presented here are 20 T cell receptor beta chains from one specimen sequenced in a study of a mutant IDH1 vaccine in newly diagnosed glioma. Time point defined: week 47, end of study. In the vaccine, a single dose held 300 ug of the mutant IDH1 20-mer peptide, along with topical imiquimod. Their recognized antigens are unknown. Sequencing was performed with immunoSEQ multiplex PCR; in TCRdb, only in-frame clones are kept and a portion is missing. Of over 50,000 clones listed, 60% to 85% are singletons. The sequenced sample was PBMCs, obtained from a glioma patient whose treatment included an IDH1 peptide vaccine. The receptors shown here come from a woman in her forties with glioma. Some clones in this sample may be carry-over from other donors' samples.

This chain joins TRBV15 and TRBJ1-4; tentative D call: TRBD1 (5 bases). Between the trimmed V and J ends, which lost 5 bases and 5 bases, there was a span of 15 bases. The CDR3 extends over 15 amino acids. Per germline, CDR1 LNHNV and CDR2 YYDKDF (reference sequence). This CDR3 reads CATSEPRALNEKLFF. The CDR3, as DNA: TGTGCCACCAGCGAGCCCAGGGCCCTAAATGAAAAACTGTTTTTT.

V gene TRBV7-9 combines with J gene TRBJ1-2; 10 bases are a match to TRBD1. The CDR3 is made up of 15 amino acids. Germline lookup yields CDR1 SEHNR and CDR2 FQNEAQ (reference sequence). Trimming cost V 2 bases and J 6 bases; bases outside gene matches: 6. The CDR3 DNA is TGTGCCAGCAGCTTATTGGGGACAGGGGCCCATGGCTACACCTTC. Its translation: CASSLLGTGAHGYTF.

The gene calls are TRBV27 and TRBJ1-2; possible D gene TRBD1, 5 bases. The germline V and J ends were trimmed by 5 bases and 7 bases, with 14 bases remaining between them. This CDR3 spans 13 amino acids. Germline V lookup: CDR1 MNHEY, CDR2 SMNVEV (reference sequence). CDR3 coding DNA: TGTGCCAGCAGTCCGGACATAATCAGTGGCTACACCTTC. Translated, it gives CASSPDIISGYTF.

The chain carries TRBV2 and TRBJ2-5, with D tentatively TRBD1 (6 bases). The J call is in doubt because the DNA end fits TRBJ2-7 better. The CDR3 totals 15 residues. The germline V gene encodes CDR1 SNHLY and CDR2 FYNNEI. The CDR3 sequence: CASSEAGGSSYEQYF. The CDR3 nucleotides read TGTGCCAGCAGTGAAGCAGGGGGAAGCTCCTACGAGCAGTACTTC.

The chain links TRBV5-1 to TRBJ2-2, with D possibly being TRBD2 (5 bases). V was trimmed by 0 bases and J by 1 base, leaving 10 bases between them. The germline gives CDR1 SGHRS, CDR2 YFSETQ. This CDR3 spans 16 amino acids. CDR3 residues: CASSLGGSVNTGELFF. Here the CDR3 DNA reads TGCGCCAGCAGCTTGGGAGGGTCGGTGAACACCGGGGAGCTGTTTTTT.

This clone was seen a single time. The gene calls are TRBV30 and TRBJ1-3; 7 nucleotides agree with TRBD1. This CDR3 comprises 15 residues. The J segment lost 0 bases and the V segment lost 4 bases, leaving 6 bases of the junction unmatched. Per the germline V gene, CDR1 is GTSNPN and CDR2 is SVGIG (reference sequence). The CDR3 region has the DNA TGTGCCTGGACTGCAGGGGGGTTCTCTGGAAACACCATATATTTT. As protein: CAWTAGGFSGNTIYF.

The genes are TRBV29-1 and TRBJ1-2; 7 nucleotides align to TRBD1. Germline V gene sequence: CDR1 SQVTM, CDR2 ANQGSEA. The CDR3 is 14 residues long. J was trimmed by 6 bases and V by 8 bases; bases with no gene match: 15. The CDR3 DNA reads as TGCAGCATATTTGGGACAGCTCACAGTCATGGCTACACCTTC. Translation gives CSIFGTAHSHGYTF. The full variable domain, rest sourced from reference TRBV29-1 and TRBJ1-2, is SAVISQKPSRDICQRGTSLTIQCQVDSQVTMMFWYRQQPGQSLTLIATANQGSEATYESGFVIDKFPISRPNLTFSTLTVSNMSPEDSSIYLCSIFGTAHSHGYTFGSGTRLTVV.

The chain combines TRBV6-1 with TRBJ2-7, with D maybe TRBD1 (6 bases). Germline CDR1 and CDR2: MNHNS and SASEGT. The CDR3 length is 11 residues. The V gene lost 4 bases and the J gene lost 6 bases, with 7 bases spanning the gap. The CDR3 nucleotides read TGTGCCAGCAGTGTGACAGGCGAGCAGTACTTC. Amino acid sequence: CASSVTGEQYF.

This clone was found a few times. The CDR3 DNA follows: TGTGCCAGCAGTGATCCCGGGGGCTATGGCTACACCTTC. Protein sequence: CASSDPGGYGYTF. The chain employs TRBV25-1 and TRBJ1-2; D is perhaps TRBD1 (5 bases). The CDR3 is 13 residues long. The germline gives CDR1 MGHDK, CDR2 SYGVNS. V shed 3 bases and J shed 4 bases, with 9 bases lying between them.

In DNA form, the CDR3 reads TGTGCCAGCAGCTCCTCGGTTCGGGGTATGGCCCTCCACTTT. Its translation is CASSSSVRGMALHF. This chain uses TRBV5-4 with TRBJ1-6; D gene uncertain. Looked up from germline, CDR1 is SGHNT and CDR2 is YYREEE (reference sequence). V was clipped by 3 bases and J by 14 bases, with 18 bases between them. CDR3 size: 14 residues.

In this sample, this clone turned up once. No conserved phenylalanine or tryptophan is present at the end of the CDR3, so a read error is the likely explanation. The chain combines TRBV4-1 with TRBJ1-2; D remains ambiguous. With 1 base removed from V and 7 bases from J, the gap between germline ends came to 25 bases. The germline V gene has CDR1 MGHRA and CDR2 YSYEKL. This CDR3 contains 18 residues. CDR3 DNA: TGCGCCAGCAGCCAAGTGTTACAGCGGACCATACGACTCCTTGGCTACACCCTC. This translates into CASSQVLQRTIRLLGYTL.

The CDR3 region is CASSEGGWRNTIYF. Here the CDR3 DNA reads TGTGCCAGCAGTGAAGGGGGCTGGCGGAACACCATATATTTT. The chain carries TRBV6-1 and TRBJ1-3, with D perhaps matching TRBD1 (5 bases). V lost 1 base and J lost 7, with 11 bases in between. CDR3 length: 14 residues. Germline values: CDR1 MNHNS, CDR2 SASEGT.

In its sample, this clone was seen a few times. The chain couples TRBV2 to TRBJ1-2, with TRBD1 matching over 7 bases. V trimming: 2 bases; J trimming: 8 bases; junction bases outside the gene matches: 5. CDR3 length equals 13 residues. Germline loops: CDR1 SNHLY, CDR2 FYNNEI. CDR3 nucleotide sequence: TGTGCCAGCAGTGAATGGGGGACAGTCGGCTACACCTTC. Its protein is CASSEWGTVGYTF.

This clone has only a few counts. This chain links TRBV5-4 with TRBJ1-3, with 7 nucleotides matching TRBD1. Germline trimming cut 2 bases from V and 7 bases from J; bases unmatched to any gene: 6. The germline CDR1 and CDR2 sequences are SGHNT and YYREEE (reference sequence). The CDR3 runs to 14 residues. The CDR3 DNA follows: TGTGCCAGCAGCTTCGACAGGGTAGGCAACACCATATATTTT. Translating it yields CASSFDRVGNTIYF.

The V and J genes are TRBV19 and TRBJ1-2; 9 bases are a match to TRBD1. Germline CDR1 is LNHDA and CDR2 is SQIVND (reference sequence). The CDR3 has 14 residues. V was pared by 3 bases and J by 8 bases, with 7 bases of the junction left unmatched. CDR3 coding DNA: TGTGCCAGTAGTATCCCCGGGACAGGGAAAGGCTACACCTTC. Its translation is CASSIPGTGKGYTF.

The V gene is TRBV11-2, the J gene TRBJ2-5; D is undetermined. CDR1 SGHAT and CDR2 FQNNGV come from the germline V gene. V was pared by 5 bases and J by 2 bases, with 3 bases between. CDR3 length equals 11 residues. DNA of the CDR3: TGTGCCAGCAGCCCTCAAGAGACCCAGTACTTC. It is translated as CASSPQETQYF.

The chain uses TRBV29-1 and TRBJ2-2, with 9 bases lining up with TRBD1. With 6 bases clipped from V and 2 bases from J, the junction kept 7 bases outside the gene matches. The CDR3 spans 15 residues. CDR1 and CDR2 (germline): SQVTM, ANQGSEA. CDR3 DNA: TGCAGCGTGGTAGGACAGGGGCCCAACACCGGGGAGCTGTTTTTT. This codes for CSVVGQGPNTGELFF.

The chain links TRBV4-1 to TRBJ1-2; 7 bases align to TRBD1. V was pared by 4 bases and J by 4 bases, with 12 bases of the junction left unmatched. CDR1 and CDR2 (germline): MGHRA, YSYEKL. The CDR3 runs 16 residues. The CDR3 DNA reads as TGCGCCAGCAGCCCTATCAAGCAGGGGGGCAGCTATGGCTACACCTTC. Translated: CASSPIKQGGSYGYTF.

The V and J genes are TRBV6-1 and TRBJ2-7; TRBD1 aligns across 8 bases. In germline, CDR1 is MNHNS, CDR2 SASEGT. This CDR3 region has 13 residues. Losses at the gene ends were 7 bases for V and 3 bases for J; bases not matched to a gene: 5. CDR3 amino acids: CASTRTGSYEQYF. DNA of the CDR3: TGTGCCAGCACCCGGACAGGGAGCTACGAGCAGTACTTC.

The genes are TRBV15 and TRBJ2-7, with D possibly matching TRBD2 (5 bases). CDR3 length: 13 amino acids. V shed 0 bases and J shed 10 bases, with 13 bases lying between them. Germline CDR1 is LNHNV and CDR2 is YYDKDF (reference sequence). The CDR3 DNA follows: TGTGCCACCAGCAGAGATTTAGGGAGAAGACAGTACTTC. Translating it yields CATSRDLGRRQYF.